These 3 T cell receptor beta chains came from one sample sequenced in a study of T cell changes during pregnancy in multiple sclerosis. The table came from immunoSEQ multiplex PCR; TCRdb's copy has only in-frame clones and leaves some out. In the table there are approximately 130,000 clones, about 96% of which are singletons. Sequences were derived from peripheral blood, sampled after pregnancy. These receptors all stem from a female donor with multiple sclerosis, enrolled in a pregnancy study.

This clone was observed a single time. The V gene is TRBV5-6, the J gene TRBJ2-3; no definite D call. The V gene's germline CDR1 is SGHDT and CDR2 YYEEEE. The CDR3 is made up of 15 amino acids. V gave up 0 bases and J gave up 2 bases, with 10 bases separating them. DNA of the CDR3: TGTGCCAGCAGCTTGGCCGGCGGTCCCACAGATACGCAGTATTTT. It specifies CASSLAGGPTDTQYF.

This chain connects TRBV15 to TRBJ2-1; the match to TRBD2 covers 11 bases. Germline V CDR1 and CDR2: LNHNV, YYDKDF (reference sequence). V gave up 2 bases and J gave up 4 bases; unmatched junction bases: 7. This CDR3 has 17 amino acids. CDR3 sequence (DNA): TGTGCCACCAGCAGAATCAGAAGACTAGCGGGGTACAATGAGCAGTTCTTC. Protein product: CATSRIRRLAGYNEQFF.

The chain employs TRBV7-3 and TRBJ2-7, with D hard to call. CDR1 and CDR2 (germline): SGHTA, FQGTGA. Trimming stripped 2 bases from V and 0 bases from J, with 8 bases between. CDR3 length: 14 amino acids. This chain's CDR3 is CASSLDPGSYEQYF. DNA of the CDR3: TGTGCCAGCAGCTTAGATCCAGGCTCCTACGAGCAGTACTTC.